The T cell receptor (beta chain) described here comes from a study of molecular identifiers for immune sequencing clone quantification. Overall study findings and caveats: Identical TCR molecules that share a barcode could lead to an underestimation of highly expanded clone sizes.

This clonotype has a count of ten or more. Its cognate antigen is unknown. Sorting recovered naive CD8 T cells on a CD8+CD4-CCR7+CD45RA+ profile. TCRdb called the PCR reads again in MiXCR, with one record for every CDR3 protein. The sample lists around 40,000 distinct CDR3 sequences, 19% occurring once. V was trimmed by 6 bases and J by 3 bases, leaving 12 bases between them. The length of the CDR3 is 14 residues. The sequenced material came from naive CD8+ T cells from blood, with Jurkat cell RNA spiked in. Subset given: FACS-sorted CD8+CD4-CCR7+CD45RA+ naive T cells. The genes are TRBV12-3 or TRBV12-4 and TRBJ1-5, with D perhaps matching TRBD1 (6 bases). The source is a human donor in good health. Some libraries in this study had Jurkat cell RNA spiked in. Here the CDR3 reads CASSPTGNNQPQHF. The CDR3 coding sequence is TGTGCCAGCAGCCCAACAGGGAACAATCAGCCCCAGCATTTT.